Presented here are 20 T cell receptor beta chains from one specimen sequenced in a study of human T cells and chemical hapten exposure. Each CDR3 protein gets one entry after TCRdb re-called the RACE reads with MiXCR. In the table there are around 70,000 distinct CDR3 sequences, roughly 6.1% of which are singletons. The time point denotes: healthy volunteer bleed at 6 weeks. Total RNA was extracted from unfractionated whole blood. The specimen was whole blood. Source of these receptors: a female donor in good health. Some clones in this sample may be carry-over from other donors' samples.

V and J are TRBV20-1 and TRBJ1-1, with D possibly matching TRBD1 (5 bases). Germline lookup yields CDR1 DFQATT and CDR2 SNEGSKA (reference sequence). The CDR3 runs 14 residues. The V gene lost 3 bases and the J gene lost 6 bases, with 17 bases spanning the gap. The CDR3 protein is CSARDPDGGSEAFF. The CDR3, as DNA: TGCAGTGCTAGGGATCCGGACGGGGGTTCTGAAGCTTTCTTT.

The chain employs TRBV28 and TRBJ2-1, with TRBD2 matching 7 bases. CDR3 length: 12 amino acids. V lost 11 bases to trimming and J lost 0 bases; unmatched junction nucleotides: 1. CDR1 and CDR2 (germline): MDHEN, SYDVKM. The CDR3 sequence is CAGGSSYNEQFF. The CDR3 nucleotides are TGTGCCGGCGGGAGCTCCTACAATGAGCAGTTCTTC.

The chain employs TRBV7-9 and TRBJ2-5; D remains unclear. The CDR3 covers 15 residues. Germline V CDR1 and CDR2: SEHNR, FQNEAQ (reference sequence). V was clipped by 3 bases and J by 1 base, with 12 bases between them. The DNA for the CDR3 is TGTGCCAGCAGCTTCCTAGAGGAGCTCCAAGAGACCCAGTACTTC. Protein sequence: CASSFLEELQETQYF.

At least ten counts were recorded for this clonotype. The chain uses TRBV28 and TRBJ1-5, with TRBD1 matching over 7 bases. In germline, CDR1 is MDHEN, CDR2 SYDVKM. The CDR3 consists of 14 residues. V dropped 8 bases and J dropped 5; count of bases not matched to a gene: 9. In nucleotides, the CDR3 is TGTGCCAGCCTTGCCGACAGGGATCATCAGCCCCAGCATTTT. Translation gives CASLADRDHQPQHF. Complete variable domain (other parts from reference TRBV28 and TRBJ1-5): DVKVTQSSRYLVKRTGEKVFLECVQDMDHENMFWYRQDPGLGLRLIYFSYDVKMKEKGDIPEGYSVSREKKERFSLILESASTNQTSMYLCASLADRDHQPQHFGDGTRLSIL.

The V call is TRBV28, the J call TRBJ2-2; D is possibly TRBD1 or TRBD2 (5 bases each). The V gene's germline CDR1 is MDHEN and CDR2 SYDVKM. V dropped 4 bases and J dropped 10 bases, with 16 bases sitting between them. The CDR3 totals 14 residues. The CDR3 coding sequence is TGTGCCAGCAGTTCCCCCTCTGGGACGGTGGAGCTGTTTTTT. This codes for CASSSPSGTVELFF.

In this sample, this clonotype turned up a few times. J is TRBJ2-1 and V is TRBV6-2 or TRBV6-3; the D gene is possibly TRBD1 (5 bases). Trimming cost V 2 bases and J 5 bases, with 7 bases left between them. CDR3 length equals 13 residues. The V gene's germline CDR1 is MNHEY and CDR2 SVGEGT. DNA of the CDR3: TGTGCCAGCAGTTACCCCAGGGACAATGAGCAGTTCTTC. Translation gives CASSYPRDNEQFF.

This clonotype has at least ten counts. The CDR3 nucleotides read TGTGCCAGCAGTTTATTTACACCAAGAGGGTACAACTATGGCTACACCTTC. This sequence encodes CASSLFTPRGYNYGYTF. The chain carries TRBV28 and TRBJ1-2, with D uncertain. There are 17 residues in the CDR3. Germline lookup yields CDR1 MDHEN and CDR2 SYDVKM. Trimming took 1 base from V and 2 from J, leaving 17 bases between them.

This clonotype was observed many times. CDR3 sequence reads: CASSGTGGAYTEAFF. In DNA form, the CDR3 reads TGTGCCAGCAGCGGAACAGGGGGCGCGTACACTGAAGCTTTCTTT. This rearrangement joins TRBV5-5 to TRBJ1-1, with 9 bases fitting TRBD1. The J segment lost 3 bases and the V segment lost 4 bases, leaving 7 bases of the junction unmatched. The CDR3 is 15 amino acids. The germline V gene encodes CDR1 SGHKS and CDR2 YYEKEE (reference sequence).

The chain is built from TRBV4-3 and TRBJ2-7; either TRBD1 or TRBD2 may supply D (7 bases each). The CDR3 length is 14 residues. Deletions cut 2 bases from V and 3 bases from J, with 11 bases between. Germline loops: CDR1 LGHNA, CDR2 YSLEER. The CDR3 region is CASSQSRGGYEQYF. The CDR3, as DNA: TGCGCCAGCAGCCAAAGCAGGGGGGGCTACGAGCAGTACTTC.

To note about this clonotype: A clone one base away is much larger, so this may be a read error. This rearrangement joins TRBV27 to TRBJ1-3; tentatively, D is TRBD1 (5 bases). The V gene's germline CDR1 is MNHEY and CDR2 SMNVEV (reference sequence). The CDR3 is 14 amino acids. CDR3 nucleotides: TGTGTCAGCAAGACGGGGCTGTCTGGAAACACCATATATTTT. The encoded protein is CVSKTGLSGNTIYF.

In this sample, this clonotype turned up many times. J is TRBJ2-7 and V is TRBV11-3; no firm D call. Germline V gene sequence: CDR1 SGHNT, CDR2 YENEEA. V was shortened by 3 bases and J by 2 bases, with 14 bases between the two germline ends. The CDR3 sequence is 15 residues long. This CDR3 reads CASSFAPGEPYEQYF. DNA of the CDR3: TGTGCCAGCAGCTTCGCCCCAGGAGAACCCTACGAGCAGTACTTC.

The genes are TRBV5-1 and TRBJ1-2, with a tentative D call TRBD1 (5 bases). The CDR3 is made up of 15 amino acids. V lost 0 bases to trimming and J lost 0 bases, with 9 bases between them. Germline assignment: CDR1 SGHRS and CDR2 YFSETQ. CDR3 DNA: TGCGCCAGCAGCTTGGAGGGGTTAGCTAACTATGGCTACACCTTC. It is translated as CASSLEGLANYGYTF.

About this clonotype: A much larger clone differs from this one at a single base, so this may be a read error. Because it lacks the conserved phenylalanine or tryptophan at the end, this CDR3 is likely a read error. The chain is built from TRBV18 and TRBJ2-4; 7 bases line up with TRBD1. Germline loops: CDR1 KGHSH, CDR2 LQKENI. The J segment lost 1 base and the V segment lost 6 bases, leaving 6 bases of the junction unmatched. This CDR3 has 15 amino acids. CDR3 sequence reads: CASSVTGVAKNIQYS. The CDR3 DNA reads as TGTGCCAGCTCGGTAACAGGGGTTGCCAAAAACATTCAGTACTCC.

This clonotype appeared many times. The V gene is TRBV27, the J gene TRBJ1-1; 9 positions match TRBD1. After removal of 4 bases from V and 5 bases from J, the junction contained 5 bases not matched to a gene. This CDR3 is built from 14 residues. Germline assignment: CDR1 MNHEY and CDR2 SMNVEV (reference sequence). The CDR3 region is CASSSGQGWTEAFF. The CDR3 coding sequence is TGTGCCAGCAGTTCGGGACAGGGTTGGACTGAAGCTTTCTTT.

This clonotype has ten or more counts. This chain connects TRBV6-5 to TRBJ1-6; 9 positions agree with TRBD1. With V trimmed by 4 bases and J by 8 bases, 6 bases remained unmatched. Germline values: CDR1 MNHEY, CDR2 SVGAGI. The CDR3 loop spans 15 amino acids. As DNA, the CDR3 is TGTGCCAGCAGTTTTAACAGGGGGCGTGATTCACCCCTCCACTTT. Residues: CASSFNRGRDSPLHF.

Only a few counts were recorded for this clonotype. The chain uses TRBV12-3 or TRBV12-4 and TRBJ1-6; no definite D call. This CDR3 contains 12 residues. The V end was cut by 4 bases, the J end by 6 bases, with 4 bases between. CDR3 in DNA: TGTGCCAGCAGTTCTCGTAATTCACCCCTCCACTTT. Amino acid sequence: CASSSRNSPLHF.

The J gene is TRBJ2-7, the V gene TRBV25-1; 8 nucleotides match TRBD2. This CDR3 has 14 amino acids. Per germline, CDR1 MGHDK and CDR2 SYGVNS. J was trimmed by 3 bases and V by 4 bases; bases with no gene match: 5. The CDR3 region is CASSARTSYYEQYF. The CDR3 bases are TGTGCCAGCAGTGCCAGGACTAGCTACTACGAGCAGTACTTC.

This clonotype was recorded at least ten times. This chain uses TRBV2 with TRBJ1-1; 12 positions agree with TRBD1. J lost 0 bases, V lost 6 bases, and 5 bases had no gene match. The CDR3 is 16 residues long. CDR1 and CDR2 from the germline V gene are SNHLY and FYNNEI. The CDR3 loop reads CASRSGTGGVNTEAFF. For the CDR3, the DNA is TGTGCCAGCAGAAGTGGGACAGGGGGCGTGAACACTGAAGCTTTCTTT.

This chain connects TRBV5-1 to TRBJ2-7; D is ambiguous. Germline V gene lookup returns CDR1 SGHRS and CDR2 YFSETQ. V lost 0 bases and J lost 0, with 13 bases in between. The CDR3 consists of 16 residues. CDR3 sequence reads: CASSLGPAASSYEQYF. Here the CDR3 DNA reads TGCGCCAGCAGCTTGGGCCCGGCGGCATCCTCCTACGAGCAGTACTTC.

This clonotype was detected many times. V usage is TRBV27 and J usage is TRBJ1-1; D is perhaps TRBD1 (6 bases). CDR3 length equals 15 residues. Trimming cost V 3 bases and J 2 bases, with 13 bases left between them. CDR1 and CDR2 (germline): MNHEY, SMNVEV (reference sequence). The CDR3: CASSFGGAGNTEAFF. The CDR3 DNA reads TGTGCCAGCAGTTTCGGGGGGGCCGGAAACACTGAAGCTTTCTTT.